This TCR beta chain was captured by sequencing in a study of T-cell reconstitution after alpha-beta-depleted transplantation in children. A note on this clonotype: Antigen: not known.

The V end lost 8 bases, the J end lost 6 bases, and 5 bases lay between the germline ends. This CDR3 is built from 10 residues. Unique molecular identifiers featured in how the TCRbeta library was prepared. MiXCR, run by TCRdb on the PCR reads, gives a single entry per CDR3 protein. The sample carries hundreds of thousands of distinct CDR3 sequences, about 15% recorded once. The study's findings and limits: Reportedly, only several hundred clones from non-depleted graft cells drove alpha-beta T-cell counts at about two months. Counts and diversity of T cells one year after transplant came mostly from newly produced T cells. Surviving thymic progenitors and recipient T cells were the source of high TCRbeta diversity at day 60 in some patients.

The origin of this receptor is a male patient younger than 18 who had a stem cell transplant for acute lymphoblastic leukemia, so the T cells may come from the graft donor. The rearrangement joins TRBV12-3 or TRBV12-4 to TRBJ1-3; D gene uncertain. Sample: PBMCs, mostly from graft donor cells, taken 360 days after TCRalphabeta/CD19-depleted stem cell transplant. DNA for the CDR3: TGTGCCAGCCTCCTAAACACCATATATTTT. Translation: CASLLNTIYF.